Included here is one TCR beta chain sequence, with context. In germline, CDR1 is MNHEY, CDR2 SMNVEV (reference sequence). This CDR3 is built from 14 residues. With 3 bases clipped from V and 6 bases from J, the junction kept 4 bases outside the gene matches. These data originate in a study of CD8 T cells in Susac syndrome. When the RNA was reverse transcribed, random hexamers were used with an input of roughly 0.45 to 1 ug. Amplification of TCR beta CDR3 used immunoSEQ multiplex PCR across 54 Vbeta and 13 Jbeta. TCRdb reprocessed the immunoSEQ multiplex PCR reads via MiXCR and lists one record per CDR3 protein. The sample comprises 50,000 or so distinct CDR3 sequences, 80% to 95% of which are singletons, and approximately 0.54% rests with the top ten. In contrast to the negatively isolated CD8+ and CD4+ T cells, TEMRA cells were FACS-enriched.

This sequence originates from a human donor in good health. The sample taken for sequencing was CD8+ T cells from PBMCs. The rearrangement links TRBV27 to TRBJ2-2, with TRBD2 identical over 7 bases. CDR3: CASSLSTSAGELFF. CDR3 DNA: TGTGCCAGCAGTTTGTCAACTAGCGCCGGGGAGCTGTTTTTT.